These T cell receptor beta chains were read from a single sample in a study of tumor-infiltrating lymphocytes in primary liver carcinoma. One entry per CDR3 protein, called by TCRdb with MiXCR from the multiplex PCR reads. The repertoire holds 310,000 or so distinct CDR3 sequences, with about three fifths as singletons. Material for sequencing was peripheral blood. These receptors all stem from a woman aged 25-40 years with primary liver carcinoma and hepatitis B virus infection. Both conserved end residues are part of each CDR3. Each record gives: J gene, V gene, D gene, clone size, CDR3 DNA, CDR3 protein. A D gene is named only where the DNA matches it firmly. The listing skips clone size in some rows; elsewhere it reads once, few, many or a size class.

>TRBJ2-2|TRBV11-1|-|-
TGTGCCAACACTATGTCGGCGCGGACCGGGGAGCTGTTTTTT
CANTMSARTGELFF
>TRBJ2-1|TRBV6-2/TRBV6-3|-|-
TGTGCCAGCAGTAGAGGGGGCTCCGGAGGGAATGAGCAGCTCTTC
CASSRGGSGGNEQLF
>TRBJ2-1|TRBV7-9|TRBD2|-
TGTGCCAGCAGCTCCGGACTAGCGTGGTACAATGAGCAGTTCTTC
CASSSGLAWYNEQFF
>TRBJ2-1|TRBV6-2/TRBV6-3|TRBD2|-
TGTGCCAGCAGTTCCCAACCCGGGACTAGCGGGAGGAATGAGCAGTTCTTC
CASSSQPGTSGRNEQFF
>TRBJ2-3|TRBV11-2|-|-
TGTGCCAGCAGCTTGTGTTTGGGGGCGCGGGACGGCACAGATACGCAGTATTTT
CASSLCLGARDGTDTQYF
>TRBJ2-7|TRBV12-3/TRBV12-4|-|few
TGTCCCAGCAGTTTCACAGGGTTAACCTACGAGCAGTACTTC
CPSSFTGLTYEQYF
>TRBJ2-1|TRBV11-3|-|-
TGTGCCAGCAACTTCGGCAAGTCAAGCAATGAGCAGTTCTTC
CASNFGKSSNEQFF
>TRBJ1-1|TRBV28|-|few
TGTGCCAGCAGTTTATTCGGGGGGCGCGACACTGAAGCTTTCTTT
CASSLFGGRDTEAFF
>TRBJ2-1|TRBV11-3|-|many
TGTGCCAGCAGCTTAGGGGTGGGACGAGGGAATGAGCAGTTCTTC
CASSLGVGRGNEQFF
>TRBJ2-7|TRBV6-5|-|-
TGTGCCAGCGGTTACAAGGACAGCAGCCCCTACGAGCGGTACTTC
CASGYKDSSPYERYF
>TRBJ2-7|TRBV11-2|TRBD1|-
TGTACCAGTAGCGGCAACAGGGGGCTCTACGAGCAGTACTTC
CTSSGNRGLYEQYF